The 18 T cell receptor beta chains below all came from one sample that was sequenced in a study of blood T cell repertoires in COVID-19. Profiling relied on immunoSEQ multiplex PCR, and the TCRdb table lists in-frame clones only, not all of them. Of fewer than 500,000 clones listed, more than 75% are singletons. The sequencing input was PBMCs or T cells enriched from blood (not recorded which). These TCRs come from a man aged 30 to 39 who had recovered from COVID-19.

V gene TRBV19 combines with J gene TRBJ1-6, with 9 bases that match TRBD1. The CDR3 sequence is 14 residues long. The germline V gene has CDR1 LNHDA and CDR2 SQIVND (reference sequence). Trimming cost V 6 bases and J 8 bases; bases outside gene matches: 5. The CDR3 reads CASSPRTGDSPLHF. Written as DNA, the CDR3 is TGTGCCAGTAGCCCCCGGACAGGGGATTCACCCCTCCACTTT.

This sequence joins TRBV9 and TRBJ1-1, with D perhaps matching TRBD1 (6 bases). The CDR3 totals 16 residues. The germline CDR1 and CDR2 sequences are SGDLS and YYNGEE. Trimming shortened V by 1 base and J by 0 bases, and 13 bases separated the two germline ends. CDR3 loop: CASSVQGNAMNTEAFF. The CDR3 bases are TGTGCCAGCAGCGTACAGGGGAATGCCATGAACACTGAAGCTTTCTTT.

J is TRBJ2-3 and V is TRBV5-1; a possible D gene is TRBD1 (6 bases). This CDR3 is built from 15 residues. Germline CDR1 reads SGHRS; CDR2 reads YFSETQ. V was shortened by 4 bases and J by 1 base, with 13 bases between the two germline ends. The CDR3 sequence is CASSQGHSGTDTQYF. The CDR3 DNA is TGCGCCAGCAGCCAGGGACACTCGGGCACAGATACGCAGTATTTT.

V usage is TRBV29-1 and J usage is TRBJ1-1, with D uncertain. V lost 3 bases, J lost 0 bases, and 5 bases lay in between. Germline V gene data show CDR1 as SQVTM and CDR2 as ANQGSEA. The CDR3 is 12 residues long. CDR3 nucleotide sequence: TGCAGCGTTGACAGAATGAACACTGAAGCTTTCTTT. It is translated as CSVDRMNTEAFF.

This clone has only a few counts. This chain links TRBV5-1 with TRBJ2-2; D is possibly TRBD1 (6 bases). The CDR3 length is 16 residues. Trimming shortened V by 0 bases and J by 2 bases, and 11 bases separated the two germline ends. Germline V lookup: CDR1 SGHRS, CDR2 YFSETQ. The CDR3 here is CASSLDPGTNTGELFF. The CDR3 coding sequence is TGCGCCAGCAGCTTGGACCCGGGGACAAACACCGGGGAGCTGTTTTTT. Full variable domain (outside the CDR3, taken from reference TRBV5-1 and TRBJ2-2): KAGVTQTPRYLIKTRGQQVTLSCSPISGHRSVSWYQQTPGQGLQFLFEYFSETQRNKGNFPGRFSGRQFSNSRSEMNVSTLELGDSALYLCASSLDPGTNTGELFFGEGSRLTVL.

This clone came up once. The V and J genes are TRBV6-1 and TRBJ1-3, with TRBD1 matching over 9 bases. CDR1 is MNHNS and CDR2 is SASEGT in the germline V gene. Trimming at V came to 6 bases and at J to 8 bases, leaving 8 bases not matched to a gene. CDR3 length: 14 residues. The CDR3 sequence is CASSHGTGRDTIYF. The CDR3 DNA reads as TGTGCCAGCAGCCATGGGACAGGGAGAGACACCATATATTTT.

J is TRBJ2-7 and V is TRBV4-2, with D possibly being TRBD2 (6 bases). Per the germline V gene, CDR1 is LGHNA and CDR2 is YNFKEQ. Trimming took off 1 base at V and 1 base at J, with 14 bases between the two ends. The CDR3 runs 16 residues. This chain's CDR3 is CASSQGTAGSSYEQYF. The DNA of the CDR3 is TGTGCCAGCAGCCAAGGGACGGCGGGGTCTTCCTACGAGCAGTACTTC.

CDR3 sequence reads: CASSPRQGGNEQFF. In nucleotides, the CDR3 is TGTGCCAGCAGTCCCCGACAGGGGGGGAATGAGCAGTTCTTC. The chain links TRBV27 to TRBJ2-1; 9 nucleotides agree with TRBD1. Germline V gene lookup returns CDR1 MNHEY and CDR2 SMNVEV (reference sequence). The CDR3 contains 14 residues. The V and J ends lost 5 bases and 7 bases, in that order; junction bases with no gene match: 6.

The chain has TRBV13 and TRBJ2-2, with a weak D call TRBD1 (6 bases). The CDR3 contains 15 residues. The V end was cut by 5 bases, the J end by 2 bases, with 12 bases between. Germline values: CDR1 PRHDT, CDR2 FYEKMQ (reference sequence). The CDR3 DNA sequence: TGTGCCAGCAGCGATTGGACAGCTAACACCGGGGAGCTGTTTTTT. Its protein product is CASSDWTANTGELFF.

This clone has only a few counts. This chain uses TRBV4-2 with TRBJ1-2; a possible D gene is TRBD1 (5 bases). V lost 2 bases and J lost 8, with 12 bases in between. The germline V gene has CDR1 LGHNA and CDR2 YNFKEQ. The CDR3 loop spans 13 amino acids. The CDR3 sequence is CASSQWQGNGYTF. In nucleotides, the CDR3 is TGTGCCAGCAGCCAATGGCAGGGCAACGGCTACACCTTC.

This clone was picked up one time. The chain links TRBV10-3 to TRBJ1-1; 8 nucleotides match TRBD1. This CDR3 region has 12 residues. Trimming cost V 11 bases and J 2 bases; bases outside gene matches: 4. CDR1 is ENHRY, CDR2 SYGVKD, per germline. The DNA for the CDR3 is TGTGCCGGGGGGACAGGCAACACTGAAGCTTTCTTT. Protein: CAGGTGNTEAFF.

The chain has TRBV2 and TRBJ1-2, with a tentative D call TRBD1 (6 bases). The germline CDR1 and CDR2 sequences are SNHLY and FYNNEI. The CDR3 length is 13 residues. The V end lost 5 bases, the J end lost 5 bases, and 12 bases lay between the germline ends. The CDR3 nucleotides read TGTGCCAGCAGTTTAAACAGGGAGTATGGCTACACCTTC. Its translation: CASSLNREYGYTF.

V is TRBV5-8 and J is TRBJ1-2, with D maybe TRBD1 (5 bases). V gave up 5 bases and J gave up 2 bases, with 22 bases separating them. The CDR3 is 17 amino acids. Looked up from germline, CDR1 is SGHTS and CDR2 is YDEGEE. CDR3 DNA: TGTGCCAGCAGTACTGACATGGCAGGGATTCCCAACTATGGCTACACCTTC. Protein sequence: CASSTDMAGIPNYGYTF.

This chain connects TRBV2 to TRBJ2-1, with 7 bases that match TRBD2. With V trimmed by 8 bases and J by 7 bases, 11 bases remained unmatched. The CDR3 runs 14 residues. Germline CDR1 is SNHLY and CDR2 is FYNNEI. CDR3 sequence reads: CASRLREGGNEQFF. The DNA for the CDR3 is TGTGCCAGCCGCCTAAGGGAGGGAGGGAATGAGCAGTTCTTC.

The J gene is TRBJ2-7, the V gene TRBV6-2 or TRBV6-3; D gene uncertain. CDR1 is MNHEY, CDR2 SVGEGT, per germline. The CDR3 totals 11 residues. V was pared by 5 bases and J by 5 bases, with 7 bases between. The CDR3 DNA is TGTGCCAGCAGTCCCCGGGACGAGCAGTACTTC. It is translated as CASSPRDEQYF.

V gene TRBV11-2 combines with J gene TRBJ1-2, with a weak D call TRBD1 (5 bases). Germline CDR1 is SGHAT and CDR2 is FQNNGV. The V end was cut by 5 bases, the J end by 4 bases, with 17 bases between. This CDR3 is 15 amino acids long. CDR3 DNA: TGTGCCAGCAGCGGATCGGGGGGGAGACTCTATGGCTACACCTTC. As protein: CASSGSGGRLYGYTF.

This sequence joins TRBV10-3 and TRBJ2-1; TRBD2 matches at 8 bases. Germline assignment: CDR1 ENHRY and CDR2 SYGVKD. The CDR3 covers 15 residues. V shed 8 bases and J 4 bases; nucleotides not matched to a gene: 10. The CDR3 DNA reads as TGTGCCATCCTACAGGAGCGGGGGCCTTACAATGAGCAGTTCTTC. Protein: CAILQERGPYNEQFF.

This chain uses TRBV27 with TRBJ2-7, with a tentative D call TRBD1 (6 bases). Germline CDR1 and CDR2: MNHEY and SMNVEV (reference sequence). Trimming shortened V by 5 bases and J by 3 bases, and 14 bases separated the two germline ends. This CDR3 spans 14 amino acids. CDR3 in amino acids: CASSPGRGHYEQYF. CDR3 bases: TGTGCCAGCAGTCCAGGACGGGGACACTACGAGCAGTACTTC.